The 24 T cell receptor beta chains below come from one sample, sequenced in a study of cytomegalovirus exposure and HLA in healthy donors (TCRdb year 2017). Libraries came from the immunoSEQ multiplex PCR assay. Imported from immuneACCESS, the table was reduced by TCRdb to in-frame sequences with V and J called. These copies leave out some clones; in studies compared against another copy, an unresolved V gene accounts for under half, and the cause of the remainder is not known. The sample contains 90,000 to 150,000 clones, around 89% of them found a single time. Around 6% of the sample rests with the top ten. Sequences were obtained from PBMCs. These receptors all come from a young woman in good health and CMV-seropositive.

CDR3 in amino acids: CASSSKLAGTDTQYF. The CDR3 DNA reads TGTGCCAGCAGCTCCAAACTAGCGGGCACAGATACGCAGTATTTT. The chain employs TRBV11-2 and TRBJ2-3, with 8 bases lining up with TRBD2. This CDR3 is built from 15 residues. Germline assignment: CDR1 SGHAT and CDR2 FQNNGV. The V gene end was trimmed by 4 bases and the J gene end by 1 base; junction bases not matched to a gene: 4.

V usage is TRBV12-5 and J usage is TRBJ2-3, with 7 bases identical to TRBD1. Germline V gene lookup returns CDR1 LGHNT and CDR2 FRNRAP. CDR3 length: 16 amino acids. The junction had 8 bases not matched to a gene; V was cut back by 5 bases and J by 0 bases. As DNA, the CDR3 is TGTGCTAGTGGTCCCGGACAGGCTCCTAGCACAGATACGCAGTATTTT. It specifies CASGPGQAPSTDTQYF.

In this sample, this clone turned up a few times. The chain has TRBV30 and TRBJ1-2; D possibly corresponds to TRBD1 (6 bases). Germline-derived CDR1 and CDR2 are GTSNPN and SVGIG (reference sequence). The germline V and J ends were trimmed by 2 bases and 1 base, with 14 bases remaining between them. The CDR3 contains 15 residues. The DNA of the CDR3 is TGTGCCTGGAGTCATCCCCAGGGGATTAACTATGGCTACACCTTC. Protein sequence: CAWSHPQGINYGYTF.

The chain links TRBV7-8 to TRBJ2-3; tentative D call: TRBD2 (7 bases). The germline CDR1 and CDR2 sequences are SGHVS and FQNEAQ. The V end lost 3 bases, the J end lost 5 bases, and 15 bases lay between the germline ends. This CDR3 spans 15 amino acids. The CDR3 sequence is CASSFEGGQGDTQYF. CDR3 in DNA: TGTGCCAGCAGCTTTGAGGGGGGGCAGGGAGATACGCAGTATTTT.

This chain connects TRBV28 to TRBJ2-7, with D maybe TRBD2 (6 bases). The V gene lost 3 bases and the J gene lost 6 bases, with 15 bases spanning the gap. Germline V gives CDR1 MDHEN, CDR2 SYDVKM. The CDR3 loop spans 14 amino acids. CDR3 nucleotides: TGTGCCAGCAGTTTGGGTGGGAGGACCGTCGAGCAGTACTTC. It is translated as CASSLGGRTVEQYF. The whole variable domain, remainder taken from reference TRBV28 and TRBJ2-7, is DVKVTQSSRYLVKRTGEKVFLECVQDMDHENMFWYRQDPGLGLRLIYFSYDVKMKEKGDIPEGYSVSREKKERFSLILESASTNQTSMYLCASSLGGRTVEQYFGPGTRLTVT.

The table lists this clone with a count of one. J is TRBJ2-3 and V is TRBV25-1, with D unresolved. Germline V gives CDR1 MGHDK, CDR2 SYGVNS. The length of the CDR3 is 14 residues. Trimming took off 3 bases at V and 1 base at J, with 8 bases between the two ends. The CDR3 region has the DNA TGTGCCAGCAGTGAGGGCTCCCGCACAGATACGCAGTATTTT. This gives the protein CASSEGSRTDTQYF.

This clone showed up just once. The rearrangement links TRBV19 to TRBJ1-5; 9 nucleotides agree with TRBD1. The CDR3 spans 16 residues. Germline CDR1 reads LNHDA; CDR2 reads SQIVND (reference sequence). Germline trimming cut 7 bases from V and 6 bases from J; bases unmatched to any gene: 13. The DNA for the CDR3 is TGTGCCAGTACCTCGGGACAGGGACGGGAGTCTCAGCCCCAGCATTTT. Amino acid sequence: CASTSGQGRESQPQHF.

The V gene is TRBV7-8, the J gene TRBJ1-4; D uncertain. V was shortened by 1 base and J by 0 bases, with 9 bases between the two germline ends. Germline V gene sequence: CDR1 SGHVS, CDR2 FQNEAQ. The length of the CDR3 is 16 residues. CDR3 nucleotides: TGTGCCAGCAGCTTAGGGAGATTTGCAACTAATGAAAAACTGTTTTTT. Translating it yields CASSLGRFATNEKLFF.

V and J are TRBV19 and TRBJ2-2; 9 bases align to TRBD1. Germline-derived CDR1 and CDR2 are LNHDA and SQIVND (reference sequence). The V and J ends lost 5 bases and 4 bases, in that order; junction bases with no gene match: 8. The length of the CDR3 is 16 residues. In nucleotides, the CDR3 is TGTGCCAGTAGTTTTAGCCGGGACAGGGCCACCGGGGAGCTGTTTTTT. Residues: CASSFSRDRATGELFF. Full variable domain (missing parts from reference TRBV19 and TRBJ2-2): DGGITQSPKYLFRKEGQNVTLSCEQNLNHDAMYWYRQDPGQGLRLIYYSQIVNDFQKGDIAEGYSVSREKKESFPLTVTSAQKNPTAFYLCASSFSRDRATGELFFGEGSRLTVL.

As to this clone: Other DNA sequences of this sample code for an identical CDR3. V usage is TRBV5-1 and J usage is TRBJ2-3; TRBD2 matches at 10 bases. Trimming at V came to 2 bases and at J to 0 bases, leaving 3 bases not matched to a gene. CDR1 SGHRS and CDR2 YFSETQ come from the germline V gene. The CDR3 extends over 16 amino acids. CDR3 DNA sequence: TGCGCCAGCAGCTTAGCTAGCGGGGGAAGCACAGATACGCAGTATTTT. This gives the protein CASSLASGGSTDTQYF. Full variable domain (rest looked up from reference TRBV5-1 and TRBJ2-3): KAGVTQTPRYLIKTRGQQVTLSCSPISGHRSVSWYQQTPGQGLQFLFEYFSETQRNKGNFPGRFSGRQFSNSRSEMNVSTLELGDSALYLCASSLASGGSTDTQYFGPGTRLTVL.

The chain carries TRBV11-1 and TRBJ1-3, with D possibly being TRBD1 (5 bases). Trimming took 5 bases from V and 0 from J, leaving 14 bases between them. Germline CDR1 and CDR2: SGHAT and FQDESV (reference sequence). The CDR3 runs to 16 residues. In nucleotides, the CDR3 is TGTGCCAGCAGCCTCGCCGCAGGGAACTCTGGAAACACCATATATTTT. As protein: CASSLAAGNSGNTIYF.

The J gene is TRBJ1-5, the V gene TRBV19; perhaps TRBD1 as D (5 bases). Germline values: CDR1 LNHDA, CDR2 SQIVND (reference sequence). V lost 3 bases and J 2 bases, leaving 20 bases between the germline ends. This CDR3 spans 18 amino acids. The CDR3, as DNA: TGTGCCAGTAGTATGGGCCAGGGTGTAATTTTGGGCAATCAGCCCCAGCATTTT. It codes for CASSMGQGVILGNQPQHF.

This chain joins TRBV5-4 and TRBJ2-7; TRBD1 matches 7 bases. The CDR3 sequence is 16 residues long. With 3 bases clipped from V and 7 bases from J, the junction kept 16 bases outside the gene matches. CDR1 SGHNT and CDR2 YYREEE come from the germline V gene (reference sequence). CDR3 loop: CASSSRTGAKPGEQYF. CDR3 in DNA: TGTGCCAGCAGCTCTAGGACAGGTGCAAAACCGGGAGAGCAGTACTTC.

The chain couples TRBV10-3 to TRBJ2-3; 11 bases are a match to TRBD2. In germline, CDR1 is ENHRY, CDR2 SYGVKD. This CDR3 is 19 amino acids long. V lost 0 bases to trimming and J lost 0 bases; unmatched junction nucleotides: 8. The CDR3 bases are TGTGCCATCAGTGAGTCCTGGCTAGCGGGGGGTCCTAGCACAGATACGCAGTATTTT. Translating gives CAISESWLAGGPSTDTQYF.

The chain uses TRBV19 and TRBJ1-2; 9 bases map to TRBD1. The J segment lost 3 bases and the V segment lost 2 bases, leaving 1 base of the junction unmatched. Looked up from germline, CDR1 is LNHDA and CDR2 is SQIVND (reference sequence). This CDR3 is built from 14 residues. CDR3 in amino acids: CASSIRDRDYGYTF. The CDR3 DNA sequence: TGTGCCAGTAGTATACGGGACAGGGACTATGGCTACACCTTC.

The chain is built from TRBV7-9 and TRBJ2-1; D unresolved. V lost 1 base, J lost 10 bases, and 17 bases lay in between. The germline gives CDR1 SEHNR, CDR2 FQNEAQ (reference sequence). There are 15 residues in the CDR3. CDR3 in amino acids: CASSLGLPAPSEQFF. The CDR3 coding sequence is TGTGCCAGCAGCTTAGGCCTGCCTGCGCCTTCCGAGCAGTTCTTC. Supplemented by reference TRBV7-9 and TRBJ2-1, the full variable domain reads DTGVSQNPRHKITKRGQNVTFRCDPISEHNRLYWYRQTLGQGPEFLTYFQNEAQLEKSRLLSDRFSAERPKGSFSTLEIQRTEQGDSAMYLCASSLGLPAPSEQFFGPGTRLTVL.

This chain joins TRBV4-1 and TRBJ2-7, with a tentative D call TRBD2 (5 bases). Germline V gene sequence: CDR1 MGHRA, CDR2 YSYEKL. The CDR3 runs 13 residues. The ends were cut back, 2 bases at V and 3 bases at J, with 8 bases in the middle. DNA for the CDR3: TGCGCCAGCAGCCAACAAAGCGGCTACGAGCAGTACTTC. Translation gives CASSQQSGYEQYF.

V gene TRBV2 combines with J gene TRBJ1-5, with 8 bases aligning to TRBD1. Germline CDR1 SNHLY, CDR2 FYNNEI. The CDR3 contains 13 residues. V lost 8 bases, J lost 5 bases, and 5 bases stayed unmatched. Here the CDR3 DNA reads TGTGCCAGCCGGCAGGGGGCATATCAGCCCCAGCATTTT. As protein: CASRQGAYQPQHF.

The V call is TRBV19, the J call TRBJ1-5; no clear D. The CDR3 is 15 amino acids. The ends were cut back, 2 bases at V and 5 bases at J, with 13 bases in the middle. Germline V lookup: CDR1 LNHDA, CDR2 SQIVND (reference sequence). This CDR3 reads CASSIWSLPDQPQHF. CDR3 nucleotide sequence: TGTGCCAGTAGTATATGGTCACTGCCTGATCAGCCCCAGCATTTT. The full variable domain, its missing parts supplied by reference TRBV19 and TRBJ1-5, is DGGITQSPKYLFRKEGQNVTLSCEQNLNHDAMYWYRQDPGQGLRLIYYSQIVNDFQKGDIAEGYSVSREKKESFPLTVTSAQKNPTAFYLCASSIWSLPDQPQHFGDGTRLSIL.

This chain uses TRBV18 with TRBJ1-2, with D unresolved. The CDR3 is made up of 16 amino acids. CDR1 is KGHSH and CDR2 is LQKENI in the germline V gene. V shed 1 base and J shed 2 bases, with 14 bases lying between them. The CDR3 protein is CASSPQGGRSNYGYTF. The CDR3 coding sequence is TGTGCCAGCTCACCACAGGGAGGCAGATCAAACTATGGCTACACCTTC.

The CDR3 bases are TGTGCCAGCAGCCGGACAGGGTCTGGAAACACCATATATTTT. Translation gives CASSRTGSGNTIYF. The V call is TRBV6-5, the J call TRBJ1-3; TRBD1 aligns across 8 bases. Germline-derived CDR1 and CDR2 are MNHEY and SVGAGI. Trimming took 6 bases from V and 1 from J; bases not matched to a gene: 2. CDR3 length: 14 residues.

The chain uses TRBV21-1 and TRBJ1-1; the DNA was not compared with TRBD1, the D call given in the table. TRBV21-1 is a known pseudogene. The CDR3 sequence is 19 residues long. The CDR3 nucleotides are TGTGCCAGCAGCAAAGGAGGCCCTTTGGAGGGGGCAAAATTGTTAGGAGCTTTCTTT. This codes for CASSKGGPLEGAKLLGAFF.

The chain joins TRBV6-5 to TRBJ1-1; no clear D gene. Trimming left V 2 bases short and J 1 base short, with 11 bases between. Germline CDR1 and CDR2: MNHEY and SVGAGI. The CDR3 contains 15 residues. The CDR3 DNA follows: TGTGCCAGCAGTTACGACCGACTAGGGAACACTGAAGCTTTCTTT. Translation: CASSYDRLGNTEAFF.

This clone was counted a single time. The rearrangement joins TRBV10-3 to TRBJ1-1; D is undetermined. Trimming stripped 3 bases from V and 2 bases from J, with 10 bases between. CDR1 and CDR2 (germline): ENHRY, SYGVKD. This CDR3 is 14 amino acids long. The CDR3 loop is CAISDGRGNTEAFF. In DNA, the CDR3 is TGTGCCATCAGTGATGGTCGGGGAAACACTGAAGCTTTCTTT.